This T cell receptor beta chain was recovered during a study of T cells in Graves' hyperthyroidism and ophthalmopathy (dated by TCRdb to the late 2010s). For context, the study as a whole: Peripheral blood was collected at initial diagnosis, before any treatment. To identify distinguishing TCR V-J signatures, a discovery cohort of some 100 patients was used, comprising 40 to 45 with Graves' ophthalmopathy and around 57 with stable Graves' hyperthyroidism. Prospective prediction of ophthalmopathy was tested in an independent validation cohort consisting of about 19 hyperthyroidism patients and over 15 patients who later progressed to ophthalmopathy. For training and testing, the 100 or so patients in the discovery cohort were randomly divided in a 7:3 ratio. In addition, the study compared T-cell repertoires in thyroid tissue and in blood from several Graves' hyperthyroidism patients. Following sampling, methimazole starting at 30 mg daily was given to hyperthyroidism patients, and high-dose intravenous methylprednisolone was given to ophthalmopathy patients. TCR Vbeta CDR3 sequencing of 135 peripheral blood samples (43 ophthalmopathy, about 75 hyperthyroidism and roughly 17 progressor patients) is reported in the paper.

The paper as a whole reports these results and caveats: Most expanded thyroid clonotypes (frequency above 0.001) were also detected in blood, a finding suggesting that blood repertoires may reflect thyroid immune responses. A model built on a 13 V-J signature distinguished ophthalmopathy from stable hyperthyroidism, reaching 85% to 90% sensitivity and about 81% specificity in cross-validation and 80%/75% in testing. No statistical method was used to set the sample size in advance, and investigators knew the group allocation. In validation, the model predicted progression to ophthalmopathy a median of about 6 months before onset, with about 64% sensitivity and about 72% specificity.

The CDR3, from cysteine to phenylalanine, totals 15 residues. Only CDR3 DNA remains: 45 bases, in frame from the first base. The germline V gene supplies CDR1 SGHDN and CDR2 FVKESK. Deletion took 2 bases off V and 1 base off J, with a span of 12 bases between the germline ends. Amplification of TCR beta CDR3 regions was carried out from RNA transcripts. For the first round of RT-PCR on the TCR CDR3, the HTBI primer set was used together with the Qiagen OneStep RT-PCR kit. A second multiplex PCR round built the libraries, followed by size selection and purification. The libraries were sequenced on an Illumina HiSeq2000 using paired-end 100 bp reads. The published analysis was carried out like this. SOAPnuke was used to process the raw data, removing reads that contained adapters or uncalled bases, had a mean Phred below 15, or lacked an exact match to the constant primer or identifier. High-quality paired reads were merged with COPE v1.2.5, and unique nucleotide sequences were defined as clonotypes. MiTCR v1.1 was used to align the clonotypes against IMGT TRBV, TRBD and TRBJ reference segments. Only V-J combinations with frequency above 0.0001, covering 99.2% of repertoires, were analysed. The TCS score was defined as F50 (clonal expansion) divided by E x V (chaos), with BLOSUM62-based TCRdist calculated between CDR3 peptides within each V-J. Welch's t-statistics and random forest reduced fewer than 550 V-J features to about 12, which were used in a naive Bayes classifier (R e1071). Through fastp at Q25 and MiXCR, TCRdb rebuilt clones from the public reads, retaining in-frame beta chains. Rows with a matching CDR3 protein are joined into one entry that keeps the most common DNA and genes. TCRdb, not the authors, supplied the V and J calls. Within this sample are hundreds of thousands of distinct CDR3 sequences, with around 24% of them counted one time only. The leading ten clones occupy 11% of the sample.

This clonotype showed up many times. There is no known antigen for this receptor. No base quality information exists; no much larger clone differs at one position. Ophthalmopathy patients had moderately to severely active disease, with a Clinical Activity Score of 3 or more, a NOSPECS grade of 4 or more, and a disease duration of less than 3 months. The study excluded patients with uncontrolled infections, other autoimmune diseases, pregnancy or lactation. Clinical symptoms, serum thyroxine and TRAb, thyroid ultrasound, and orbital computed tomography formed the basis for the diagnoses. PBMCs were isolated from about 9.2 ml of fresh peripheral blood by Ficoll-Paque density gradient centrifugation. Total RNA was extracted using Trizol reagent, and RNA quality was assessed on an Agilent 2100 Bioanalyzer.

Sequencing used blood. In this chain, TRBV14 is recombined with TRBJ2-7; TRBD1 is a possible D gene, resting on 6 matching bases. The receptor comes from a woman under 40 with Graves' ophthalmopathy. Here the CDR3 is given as CASSQLGARSYEQYF. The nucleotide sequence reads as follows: TGTGCCAGCAGCCAATTGGGGGCGCGGTCCTACGAGCAGTACTTC. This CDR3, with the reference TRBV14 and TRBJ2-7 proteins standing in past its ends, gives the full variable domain EAGVTQFPSHSVIEKGQTVTLRCDPISGHDNLYWYRRVMGKEIKFLLHFVKESKQDESGMPNNRFLAERTGGTYSTLKVQPAELEDSGVYFCASSQLGARSYEQYFGPGTRLTVT.